This is a list of T cell receptor beta chains from one sample in a study of monozygotic twins with inflammatory bowel disease. With the 5' RACE reads reprocessed, TCRdb shows one record per CDR3 protein and no DNA. The listing records approximately 330,000 distinct CDR3 sequences. The sequenced material came from blood. All receptors derive from a human donor with ulcerative colitis or Crohn's disease, or a healthy co-twin of an affected twin (not recorded which). The CDR3 runs from the conserved cysteine through the conserved F or W.

CDR3aa: CSARDGQGAGNTIYF; j_gene: TRBJ1-3; v_gene: TRBV20-1
CDR3aa: CSARDAYADYGYTF; j_gene: TRBJ1-2; v_gene: TRBV20-1
CDR3aa: CASSIGTNTGELFF; j_gene: TRBJ2-2; v_gene: TRBV27
CDR3aa: CASSQDIGLAKNIQYF; j_gene: TRBJ2-4; v_gene: TRBV4-3
CDR3aa: CASSEALRPQHF; j_gene: TRBJ1-5; v_gene: TRBV2
CDR3aa: CSARKDGTGELFF; j_gene: TRBJ2-2; v_gene: TRBV20-1
CDR3aa: CASSPGVLAEAEAFF; j_gene: TRBJ1-1; v_gene: TRBV6-1
CDR3aa: CSAEDSGRRRPYEQYF; j_gene: TRBJ2-7; v_gene: TRBV20-1
CDR3aa: CASSLKAQGSEQYF; j_gene: TRBJ2-7; v_gene: TRBV5-1
CDR3aa: CASSLGNVYPYYNSPLHF; j_gene: TRBJ1-6; v_gene: TRBV11-2
CDR3aa: CASSYLAGSTDTQYF; j_gene: TRBJ2-3; v_gene: TRBV7-2
CDR3aa: CAISEAGTSANTQYF; j_gene: TRBJ2-3; v_gene: TRBV10-3
CDR3aa: CACSLLGNGYTF; j_gene: TRBJ1-2; v_gene: TRBV12-3/TRBV12-4
CDR3aa: CSVEVGLAGGNEQFF; j_gene: TRBJ2-1; v_gene: TRBV29-1
CDR3aa: CASSRTGKDQPQHF; j_gene: TRBJ1-5; v_gene: TRBV5-1